The following is a T cell receptor beta chain sequence with its context. The V gene lost 3 bases and the J gene lost 7 bases, with 13 bases spanning the gap. The V gene's germline CDR1 is SGHRS and CDR2 YFSETQ. The CDR3 has 13 residues. Authors' analysis steps: Nucleated cell number was recorded as an estimate derived from reference gene primer amplification. Profiling relied on immunoSEQ multiplex PCR, and the TCRdb table lists in-frame clones only, not all of them. V and J calls and clone size are as listed in that table; D and trimming were resolved from the DNA. The repertoire holds roughly 130,000 clones, with 84% as singletons. The data belong to a study of blood T cell repertoires in COVID-19. For the study at large: Researchers got acute and convalescent COVID-19 samples from the United States, Italy and Spain. From T cells, B-cell-depleted T cells, or PBMCs came the material, which was cDNA or gDNA.

This receptor was identified in a woman in her fifties or sixties with acute or convalescent COVID-19. The chain links TRBV5-1 to TRBJ1-2; D possibly corresponds to TRBD1 (6 bases). The sequenced material came from peripheral blood. The CDR3 is CASSSENRVGYTF. DNA for the CDR3: TGCGCCAGCAGCTCGGAGAACAGGGTTGGCTACACCTTC.